The 3 T cell receptor beta chains below come from one sample, sequenced in a study of cytotoxic CD8 clonotypes in ibrutinib-treated CLL. Some clones are missing from TCRdb's copy, which holds only in-frame ones; the method was immunoSEQ multiplex PCR. This sample yields some 200,000 clones, of which around three quarters are seen a single time; 10% to 15% belongs to the top ten. Material: PBMCs, obtained after 24 months of ibrutinib treatment. Receptors were obtained from a human donor with chronic lymphocytic leukemia.

The rearrangement joins TRBV14 to TRBJ2-2; D not resolved. Germline-derived CDR1 and CDR2 are SGHDN and FVKESK. V lost 2 bases, J lost 4 bases, and 11 bases lay in between. CDR3 length: 15 residues. CDR3 DNA sequence: TGTGCCAGCAGCCAACCGGACGGCGGCACCGGGGAGCTGTTTTTT. It is translated as CASSQPDGGTGELFF.

The chain recombines TRBV23-1 with TRBJ2-7, with D unresolved. TRBV23-1 is noted as an ORF with a role that remains uncertain. The V and J ends lost 5 bases and 1 base respectively, with 12 bases between them. The length of the CDR3 is 14 residues. CDR3 loop: CASSGIQQSYEQYF. In DNA, the CDR3 is TGCGCCAGCAGTGGAATCCAACAATCCTACGAGCAGTACTTC.

The chain uses TRBV11-2 and TRBJ2-3; either TRBD1 or TRBD2 may fit D (6 bases each). The germline V and J ends were trimmed by 1 base and 5 bases, with 13 bases remaining between them. The CDR3 spans 15 residues. Per the germline V gene, CDR1 is SGHAT and CDR2 is FQNNGV. This chain's CDR3 is CASSLVGGAKDTQYF. In nucleotides, the CDR3 is TGTGCCAGCAGCTTAGTGGGGGGCGCGAAAGATACGCAGTATTTT.